Listed here are 24 T cell receptor beta chains from one sample, sequenced in a study of beta chain features in type 1 diabetes. Expressed TCRB transcripts were sequenced because the isolated RNA had all been reverse transcribed beforehand. TCRdb's copy holds only in-frame clones and misses some; the assay was immunoSEQ multiplex PCR. This table holds about 620,000 clones, around a sixth found once. Source material: naive CD4+ T cells from blood. The receptors originated from a man aged 18 to 29 in good health.

The chain joins TRBV18 to TRBJ2-7, with unresolved D. The CDR3 contains 14 residues. Germline CDR1 and CDR2: KGHSH and LQKENI. V dropped 6 bases and J dropped 1 base, with 13 bases sitting between them. CDR3 nucleotides: TGTGCCAGCTCCCCCACCTATCCATCCTACGAGCAGTACTTC. Translating it yields CASSPTYPSYEQYF.

This chain connects TRBV5-1 to TRBJ2-3; D is possibly TRBD1 or TRBD2 (5 bases each). The V gene lost 0 bases and the J gene lost 1 base, with 12 bases spanning the gap. This CDR3 has 16 residues. Germline V CDR1 and CDR2: SGHRS, YFSETQ. The CDR3, as DNA: TGCGCCAGCAGCTTGGCCCCGGGGCCTGGCACAGATACGCAGTATTTT. Translated: CASSLAPGPGTDTQYF.

The rearrangement joins TRBV2 to TRBJ2-1, with 7 bases that match TRBD2. The CDR3 runs 15 residues. The V segment lost 8 bases and the J segment 4 bases; nucleotides outside the gene matches: 11. Germline V gene sequence: CDR1 SNHLY, CDR2 FYNNEI. CDR3 DNA sequence: TGTGCCAGCCTAGATAGCCTAGCGGTATACAATGAGCAGTTCTTC. Translated: CASLDSLAVYNEQFF.

J is TRBJ2-3 and V is TRBV18; possibly TRBD2 for D (6 bases). V was cut by 1 base and J by 2 bases, with 13 bases left in between. From germline, CDR1 is KGHSH and CDR2 LQKENI. The CDR3 loop spans 16 amino acids. The DNA of the CDR3 is TGTGCCAGCTCACCACTCGCGGGGACGACCACAGATACGCAGTATTTT. This translates into CASSPLAGTTTDTQYF.

This clone was picked up a small number of times. The chain is built from TRBV4-1 and TRBJ1-1; TRBD1 might be the D (6 bases). Trimming removed 3 bases from V and 1 base from J, with 12 bases in between. CDR1 is MGHRA, CDR2 YSYEKL, per germline. CDR3 length: 15 residues. The CDR3: CASSHRDNSNTEAFF. In nucleotides, the CDR3 is TGCGCCAGCAGCCATCGGGACAACTCGAACACTGAAGCTTTCTTT.

The genes are TRBV9 and TRBJ2-3; no clear D gene. This CDR3 is built from 16 residues. Trimming shortened V by 0 bases and J by 1 base, and 12 bases separated the two germline ends. Germline V gene sequence: CDR1 SGDLS, CDR2 YYNGEE. The CDR3 protein is CASSVGSQDGTDTQYF. The CDR3 DNA is TGTGCCAGCAGCGTAGGGTCCCAGGACGGCACAGATACGCAGTATTTT.

The chain carries TRBV10-3 and TRBJ1-5, with D perhaps matching TRBD1 (5 bases). The CDR3 extends over 17 amino acids. V was trimmed by 0 bases and J by 5 bases, leaving 17 bases between them. Per germline, CDR1 ENHRY and CDR2 SYGVKD. CDR3 nucleotides: TGTGCCATCAGTGAGTCTAGTTGGGGCGGAGGGGATCAGCCCCAGCATTTT. It codes for CAISESSWGGGDQPQHF.

The sample holds a few counts of this clone. The chain joins TRBV6-1 to TRBJ2-7; 9 nucleotides align to TRBD2. The V gene end was trimmed by 5 bases and the J gene end by 5 bases; junction bases not matched to a gene: 4. Per the germline V gene, CDR1 is MNHNS and CDR2 is SASEGT. This CDR3 region has 13 residues. CDR3 loop: CASSLRTSDEQYF. In DNA, the CDR3 is TGTGCCAGCAGTCTGCGGACTAGCGACGAGCAGTACTTC.

The chain carries TRBV11-2 and TRBJ2-1; D gene unclear. With 0 bases removed from V and 7 bases from J, the gap between germline ends came to 7 bases. The CDR3 covers 13 residues. CDR1 is SGHAT and CDR2 is FQNNGV in the germline V gene. DNA of the CDR3: TGTGCCAGCAGCTTAGATCGTGGGAATGAGCAGTTCTTC. Translation: CASSLDRGNEQFF.

V is TRBV19 and J is TRBJ1-4; 9 bases align to TRBD1. CDR3 length equals 14 residues. Unmatched junction bases numbered 14, after V lost 6 bases and J lost 15 bases. Germline V lookup: CDR1 LNHDA, CDR2 SQIVND (reference sequence). CDR3 in amino acids: CASSPGQGVTAVFF. Here the CDR3 DNA reads TGTGCCAGTAGCCCGGGACAGGGCGTAACCGCCGTGTTTTTT.

The V gene is TRBV7-9, the J gene TRBJ1-6; unclear D gene. The ends were cut back, 5 bases at V and 7 bases at J, with 6 bases in the middle. The CDR3 extends over 12 amino acids. CDR1 SEHNR and CDR2 FQNEAQ come from the germline V gene (reference sequence). This chain's CDR3 is CASSPTNSPLHF. The DNA of the CDR3 is TGTGCCAGCAGCCCTACAAATTCACCCCTCCACTTT.

This clone was recorded a few times. The CDR3 is CASSLASGPPNTGELFF. CDR3 DNA sequence: TGCGCCAGCAGCTTGGCCTCCGGGCCCCCAAACACCGGGGAGCTGTTTTTT. The chain uses TRBV5-1 and TRBJ2-2; D unresolved. Germline CDR1 SGHRS, CDR2 YFSETQ. With 0 bases removed from V and 2 bases from J, the gap between germline ends came to 14 bases. CDR3 length: 17 amino acids.

The chain recombines TRBV5-6 with TRBJ2-5, with D perhaps TRBD1 (6 bases). Germline CDR1 and CDR2: SGHDT and YYEEEE. The CDR3 contains 14 residues. Trimming took off 4 bases at V and 0 bases at J, with 10 bases between the two ends. The CDR3 DNA reads TGTGCCAGCAGCCCTCGGGACAACCAAGAGACCCAGTACTTC. This translates into CASSPRDNQETQYF.

This clone came up a few times. The V gene is TRBV5-6, the J gene TRBJ2-3; 10 bases line up with TRBD2. The CDR3 has 17 amino acids. Germline CDR1 and CDR2: SGHDT and YYEEEE. V lost 0 bases, J lost 1 base, and 5 bases stayed unmatched. The CDR3 DNA follows: TGTGCCAGCAGCTTGGGAGTAGGGACTAGCGGCACAGATACGCAGTATTTT. As protein: CASSLGVGTSGTDTQYF.

This chain joins TRBV10-3 and TRBJ2-2; maybe TRBD1 (5 bases). The CDR3 contains 15 residues. Trimming removed 3 bases from V and 0 bases from J, with 8 bases in between. Per the germline V gene, CDR1 is ENHRY and CDR2 is SYGVKD. The CDR3 region is CAISDRAPNTGELFF. For the CDR3, the DNA is TGTGCCATCAGTGACAGGGCGCCGAACACCGGGGAGCTGTTTTTT.

The J gene is TRBJ1-1, the V gene TRBV7-9; a weak D match, TRBD1 (6 bases). The CDR3 contains 15 residues. Trimming shortened V by 6 bases and J by 5 bases, and 19 bases separated the two germline ends. Germline values: CDR1 SEHNR, CDR2 FQNEAQ (reference sequence). CDR3: CASRRDTPLGTEAFF. The DNA of the CDR3 is TGTGCCAGCAGGAGGGACACCCCTCTTGGTACTGAAGCTTTCTTT.

V and J are TRBV4-3 and TRBJ1-1; D may be TRBD1 (5 bases). Trimming stripped 1 base from V and 6 bases from J, with 12 bases between. Germline V gene data show CDR1 as LGHNA and CDR2 as YSLEER. The CDR3 is 14 amino acids. CDR3 sequence (DNA): TGCGCCAGCAGCCAAGTCGGCAGGGACCCTGAAGCTTTCTTT. Translating gives CASSQVGRDPEAFF.

This rearrangement joins TRBV7-6 to TRBJ1-6; D may be TRBD1 (6 bases). Trimming stripped 0 bases from V and 2 bases from J, with 17 bases between. CDR1 SGHVS and CDR2 FNYEAQ come from the germline V gene. This CDR3 comprises 19 residues. This CDR3 reads CASSLAPLTGRTYNSPLHF. CDR3 DNA: TGTGCCAGCAGCTTAGCTCCCCTAACAGGGAGGACCTATAATTCACCCCTCCACTTT.

Regarding this clone: Other DNA sequences in the sample encode the same CDR3. This chain uses TRBV18 with TRBJ1-2; no firm D call. Germline CDR1 and CDR2: KGHSH and LQKENI. Trimming removed 0 bases from V and 5 bases from J, with 7 bases in between. The CDR3 is made up of 13 amino acids. As DNA, the CDR3 is TGTGCCAGCTCACCACCTGGAGGTTATGGCTACACCTTC. Its protein is CASSPPGGYGYTF. Drawing the rest from reference TRBV18 and TRBJ1-2, the complete variable domain is NAGVMQNPRHLVRRRGQEARLRCSPMKGHSHVYWYRQLPEEGLKFMVYLQKENIIDESGMPKERFSAEFPKEGPSILRIQQVVRGDSAAYFCASSPPGGYGYTFGSGTRLTVV.

J is TRBJ2-5 and V is TRBV9; D may correspond to TRBD1 or TRBD2 (5 bases each). Trimming removed 2 bases at V and 1 base at J, with 12 bases between. CDR3 size: 15 residues. Germline assignment: CDR1 SGDLS and CDR2 YYNGEE. CDR3 DNA sequence: TGTGCCAGCAGCGTGGCCCCGGGACCCCAAGAGACCCAGTACTTC. Translation: CASSVAPGPQETQYF.

This clone was found a few times. This chain connects TRBV11-2 to TRBJ2-4; TRBD2 is a possible D gene (6 bases). The CDR3 extends over 15 amino acids. Deletions cut 3 bases from V and 4 bases from J, with 13 bases between. Germline-derived CDR1 and CDR2 are SGHAT and FQNNGV. The DNA of the CDR3 is TGTGCCAGCAGCTTGGCTAGCGCTGTTAAAAACATTCAGTACTTC. It yields the protein CASSLASAVKNIQYF.

This clone was detected only a few times. The chain uses TRBV7-6 and TRBJ2-7, with a tentative D call TRBD2 (6 bases). V was trimmed by 2 bases and J by 2 bases, leaving 10 bases between them. Germline values: CDR1 SGHVS, CDR2 FNYEAQ. This CDR3 contains 14 residues. The CDR3 bases are TGTGCCAGCAGCTTATATAGCGGAACCTACGAGCAGTACTTC. The encoded protein is CASSLYSGTYEQYF.

The chain uses TRBV5-6 and TRBJ1-1; tentatively, D is TRBD1 (5 bases). There are 16 residues in the CDR3. Germline V gene data show CDR1 as SGHDT and CDR2 as YYEEEE. The V gene lost 5 bases and the J gene lost 4 bases, with 21 bases spanning the gap. The CDR3 reads CASSPVPREGSTEAFF. CDR3 in DNA: TGTGCCAGCAGTCCCGTACCCAGGGAGGGGAGCACTGAAGCTTTCTTT.

The V call is TRBV5-1, the J call TRBJ2-1; TRBD2 matches at 7 bases. The CDR3 runs to 16 residues. V shed 2 bases and J 3 bases; nucleotides not matched to a gene: 8. Germline CDR1 is SGHRS and CDR2 is YFSETQ. The CDR3 bases are TGCGCCAGCAGCTTCGCCGGGACGGGGGGCTACAATGAGCAGTTCTTC. As protein: CASSFAGTGGYNEQFF.